Described below is a single T cell receptor (beta chain) sequence and its context. Its antigen is unidentified. The data were taken from a study of shared clonotypes between healthy human individuals. Study results and limitations: Some naive CD4 clonotypes, about 5.5%, turned up in common across a handful of donors.

Libraries were prepared by immunoSEQ multiplex PCR; TCRdb keeps only in-frame clonotypes and omits some of them. The data show 90,000 to 130,000 clones, with approximately 70% seen just once and almost 25% held by the top ten. Germline V gene sequence: CDR1 MNHEY, CDR2 SMNVEV (reference sequence). The V and J ends lost 7 bases and 3 bases respectively, with 13 bases between them. The CDR3 loop spans 13 amino acids. The receptor was isolated from a woman aged 25-40 years in good health. V and J are TRBV27 and TRBJ2-7, with D tentatively TRBD1 or TRBD2 (5 bases each). The sequencing input was memory CD8+ T cells sorted from blood. Subset noted: CD45RO+ cells pooled with CCR7-negative TemRA cells. The CDR3 region has the DNA TGTGCCAGCAAACCCGGGACGAGCTACGAGCAGTACTTC. Translated, it gives CASKPGTSYEQYF.